The 10 T cell receptor beta chains below were found in one sample sequenced in a study of T cell responses to AZD1222 COVID-19 vaccine. TCRdb keeps only in-frame clones here, not all; method: immunoSEQ multiplex PCR. The sample lists approximately 150,000 clones; around 90% were seen once. The sequences come from peripheral blood, collected on day 0 of AZD1222 vaccination. The receptor set was obtained from an adult in good health.

This CDR3 reads CATSRGDRGPYEQYF. CDR3 DNA: TGTGCCACCAGCAGAGGGGACAGGGGGCCCTACGAGCAGTACTTC. The V call is TRBV15, the J call TRBJ2-7, with 12 nucleotides matching TRBD1. Germline trimming cut 1 base from V and 2 bases from J; bases unmatched to any gene: 0. The CDR3 loop spans 15 amino acids. The germline V gene has CDR1 LNHNV and CDR2 YYDKDF (reference sequence).

The J gene is TRBJ2-1, the V gene TRBV7-9; TRBD2 matches at 13 bases. Germline CDR1 SEHNR, CDR2 FQNEAQ (reference sequence). Trimming cost V 5 bases and J 10 bases; bases outside gene matches: 14. This CDR3 is 17 amino acids long. As DNA, the CDR3 is TGTGCCAGCAGCAAACTAGCGGGAGGGCCCAGTCCCCAAGAGCAGTTCTTC. Protein sequence: CASSKLAGGPSPQEQFF.

The genes are TRBV11-2 and TRBJ1-2; D possibly corresponds to TRBD1 (6 bases). V was cut by 1 base and J by 7 bases, with 10 bases left in between. This CDR3 is 13 amino acids long. The germline V gene encodes CDR1 SGHAT and CDR2 FQNNGV. CDR3 in amino acids: CASSLGTEFGYTF. For the CDR3, the DNA is TGTGCCAGCAGCTTAGGGACAGAGTTTGGCTACACCTTC.

This clone was detected only once. This rearrangement joins TRBV9 to TRBJ1-1, with D tentatively TRBD1 (5 bases). The ends were cut back, 4 bases at V and 1 base at J, with 11 bases in the middle. The CDR3 length is 14 residues. The germline V gene encodes CDR1 SGDLS and CDR2 YYNGEE. The CDR3 DNA sequence: TGTGCCAGCAGCCCGACAGACGGGAACACTGAAGCTTTCTTT. This encodes CASSPTDGNTEAFF.

The chain combines TRBV6-5 with TRBJ1-3; D might be TRBD1 (5 bases). Per germline, CDR1 MNHEY and CDR2 SVGAGI. V dropped 6 bases and J dropped 0 bases, with 12 bases sitting between them. There are 15 residues in the CDR3. Here the CDR3 reads CASRGVGGSGNTIYF. CDR3 sequence (DNA): TGTGCCAGCAGAGGGGTTGGGGGCTCTGGAAACACCATATATTTT.

The J gene is TRBJ1-2, the V gene TRBV5-4, with D maybe TRBD1 (6 bases). V lost 3 bases and J lost 4, with 10 bases in between. The germline V gene has CDR1 SGHNT and CDR2 YYREEE (reference sequence). The length of the CDR3 is 13 residues. As DNA, the CDR3 is TGTGCCAGCAGCTACGACAGGCCCTATGGCTACACCTTC. The encoded protein is CASSYDRPYGYTF.

This clone was detected once. The gene calls are TRBV29-1 and TRBJ2-3; TRBD2 matches 8 bases. This CDR3 is 14 amino acids long. Germline assignment: CDR1 SQVTM and CDR2 ANQGSEA. Germline trimming cut 5 bases from V and 4 bases from J; bases unmatched to any gene: 8. The CDR3 sequence is CSVLREGGADTQYF. CDR3 sequence (DNA): TGCAGCGTTCTACGGGAGGGAGGCGCAGATACGCAGTATTTT.

CDR3 sequence (DNA): TGTGCCAGCAGCCGTCTAGCGGCCAGCACAGATACGCAGTATTTT. Protein product: CASSRLAASTDTQYF. V gene TRBV11-3 combines with J gene TRBJ2-3; 7 bases are shared with TRBD2. V trimming: 5 bases; J trimming: 0 bases; junction bases outside the gene matches: 5. Looked up from germline, CDR1 is SGHNT and CDR2 is YENEEA. This CDR3 has 15 residues.

This clone is a singleton in its sample. The chain is built from TRBV5-1 and TRBJ1-3, with D perhaps TRBD1 (6 bases). This CDR3 region has 16 residues. V dropped 0 bases and J dropped 4 bases, with 14 bases sitting between them. Germline V lookup: CDR1 SGHRS, CDR2 YFSETQ. CDR3 DNA sequence: TGCGCCAGCAGCTTGGGGATTGGGGGCTCAGGAAACACCATATATTTT. Translation gives CASSLGIGGSGNTIYF.

The chain recombines TRBV5-1 with TRBJ1-4; TRBD1 agrees at 7 bases. Germline values: CDR1 SGHRS, CDR2 YFSETQ. J gave up 0 bases and V 4 bases, and 15 bases lay outside the gene matches. This CDR3 is 19 amino acids long. The CDR3 coding sequence is TGCGCCAGCAGCGCCTCCCGACCGGGACAGAAAGCAACTAATGAAAAACTGTTTTTT. Translation gives CASSASRPGQKATNEKLFF.